A selection of T cell receptor beta chains follows, all from one sample in a study of blood T cells in healthy people across ages. In TCRdb, the 5' RACE reads were re-called with MiXCR into one record per CDR3 protein. The sample has some 860,000 distinct CDR3 sequences; approximately 60% are singletons. The specimen sequenced was blood. These TCRs come from a man aged 35 to 55 in good health. The CDR3 runs from the conserved cysteine through the conserved F or W. D genes are given only for firm matches. Where a row states a size, it is once, few, many or the class of an expanded clone; other rows omit it.

abundance: once; v_gene: TRBV7-9; d_gene: TRBD2; j_gene: TRBJ2-3; CDR3aa: CASRHSNGTTKSYF; CDR3nt: TGTGCCAGCAGGCATTCCAACGGGACTACTAAGTCGTATTTT
abundance: many; v_gene: TRBV11-2; d_gene: TRBD2; j_gene: TRBJ2-3; CDR3aa: CASSTGTSGGYTDTQYF; CDR3nt: TGTGCCAGCAGCACCGGGACTAGCGGGGGGTACACAGATACGCAGTATTTT
abundance: .; v_gene: TRBV5-6; d_gene: .; j_gene: TRBJ1-2; CDR3aa: CASSSTKGYGYTF; CDR3nt: TGTGCCAGCAGCTCTACAAAAGGCTATGGCTACACCTTC
abundance: .; v_gene: TRBV2; d_gene: .; j_gene: TRBJ2-3; CDR3aa: CASSVSPRVDTQYF; CDR3nt: TGTGCCAGCAGTGTCTCCCCGAGGGTGGATACGCAGTATTTT
abundance: .; v_gene: TRBV7-2; d_gene: TRBD1; j_gene: TRBJ2-7; CDR3aa: CTSSLSTGVGYEQYF; CDR3nt: TGTACCAGCAGCCTATCGACAGGGGTCGGGTACGAGCAGTACTTC
abundance: .; v_gene: TRBV10-3; d_gene: TRBD2; j_gene: TRBJ2-7; CDR3aa: CAISESEWGTSGLDEQYF; CDR3nt: TGTGCCATCAGTGAGTCTGAGTGGGGGACTAGCGGCTTAGACGAGCAGTACTTC
abundance: .; v_gene: TRBV12-3/TRBV12-4; d_gene: TRBD1; j_gene: TRBJ2-6; CDR3aa: CASSPGQGARISGANVLTF; CDR3nt: TGTGCCAGCAGTCCTGGACAGGGGGCGCGTATTTCTGGGGCCAACGTCCTGACTTTC
abundance: .; v_gene: TRBV15; d_gene: .; j_gene: TRBJ2-7; CDR3aa: CATSRDPGGYEQYF; CDR3nt: TGTGCCACCAGCAGAGATCCCGGCGGGTACGAGCAGTACTTC
abundance: once; v_gene: TRBV7-8; d_gene: .; j_gene: TRBJ2-7; CDR3aa: CASSLGLGSPKNSYEQYF; CDR3nt: TGTGCCAGCAGCTTAGGGTTGGGATCGCCTAAGAACTCCTACGAGCAGTACTTC
abundance: .; v_gene: TRBV9; d_gene: .; j_gene: TRBJ2-7; CDR3aa: CASSPYTGRISSYEQYF; CDR3nt: TGTGCCAGCAGCCCCTATACGGGACGGATCAGCTCCTACGAGCAGTACTTC
abundance: .; v_gene: TRBV7-2; d_gene: TRBD2; j_gene: TRBJ2-1; CDR3aa: CASSLSSWGGYNEQFF; CDR3nt: TGTGCCAGCAGCTTATCCTCCTGGGGGGGATACAATGAGCAGTTCTTC
abundance: .; v_gene: TRBV28; d_gene: TRBD2; j_gene: TRBJ2-1; CDR3aa: CASSSETGTSGRGPYNEQFF; CDR3nt: TGTGCCAGCAGTTCCGAAACCGGGACTAGCGGGAGGGGACCGTACAATGAGCAGTTCTTC
abundance: .; v_gene: TRBV7-3; d_gene: TRBD2; j_gene: TRBJ2-3; CDR3aa: CASSSTRAGGIDTLYF; CDR3nt: TGTGCCAGCAGCTCGACCCGAGCGGGAGGTATAGATACGCTGTATTTT
abundance: .; v_gene: TRBV9; d_gene: .; j_gene: TRBJ2-7; CDR3aa: CASSVDGSSSYEQYF; CDR3nt: TGTGCCAGCAGCGTAGACGGGAGTTCTTCCTACGAGCAGTACTTC
abundance: .; v_gene: TRBV19; d_gene: TRBD1; j_gene: TRBJ2-4; CDR3aa: CASTDRGTKNIQYF; CDR3nt: TGTGCCAGTACCGACAGGGGGACCAAAAACATTCAGTACTTC
abundance: .; v_gene: TRBV20-1; d_gene: .; j_gene: TRBJ2-5; CDR3aa: CSATLPTRNQETQYF; CDR3nt: TGCAGTGCTACCTTACCGACTAGAAACCAAGAGACCCAGTACTTC
abundance: .; v_gene: TRBV3-1; d_gene: .; j_gene: TRBJ2-5; CDR3aa: CASSSISGSKGETQYF; CDR3nt: TGTGCCAGCAGTTCTATCAGCGGATCGAAGGGGGAGACCCAGTACTTC
abundance: few; v_gene: TRBV27; d_gene: TRBD2; j_gene: TRBJ2-1; CDR3aa: CASRGLAGGQSSYNEQFF; CDR3nt: TGTGCCAGCAGAGGACTAGCGGGAGGTCAAAGCTCCTACAATGAGCAGTTCTTC
abundance: .; v_gene: TRBV12-3/TRBV12-4; d_gene: .; j_gene: TRBJ2-4; CDR3aa: CASSGTGLQNIQYF; CDR3nt: TGTGCCAGCAGCGGAACAGGGCTGCAAAACATTCAGTACTTC
abundance: few; v_gene: TRBV7-6; d_gene: TRBD1; j_gene: TRBJ2-6; CDR3aa: CASSSGTAPSGANVLTF; CDR3nt: TGTGCCAGCAGCTCCGGGACAGCCCCCTCTGGGGCCAACGTCCTGACTTTC
abundance: .; v_gene: TRBV4-3; d_gene: TRBD1; j_gene: TRBJ1-2; CDR3aa: CASSQTRQGGNYGYTF; CDR3nt: TGCGCCAGCAGCCAAACGCGCCAGGGGGGAAACTATGGCTACACCTTC
abundance: .; v_gene: TRBV15; d_gene: TRBD1; j_gene: TRBJ2-5; CDR3aa: CATSIRQGVQETQYF; CDR3nt: TGTGCCACCAGCATCCGACAGGGGGTGCAAGAGACCCAGTACTTC
abundance: .; v_gene: TRBV5-1; d_gene: .; j_gene: TRBJ1-2; CDR3aa: CASRFLEVDGYTF; CDR3nt: TGCGCCAGCAGATTTCTCGAGGTAGACGGCTACACCTTC
abundance: .; v_gene: TRBV7-9; d_gene: .; j_gene: TRBJ1-1; CDR3aa: CASSLGTIDGAFF; CDR3nt: TGTGCCAGCAGCTTAGGGACAATTGATGGAGCTTTCTTT
abundance: .; v_gene: TRBV11-2; d_gene: .; j_gene: TRBJ1-6; CDR3aa: CASSLVGTRGNTLHF; CDR3nt: TGTGCCAGCAGCTTAGTGGGTACCCGGGGTAACACCCTCCACTTT
abundance: .; v_gene: TRBV7-9; d_gene: .; j_gene: TRBJ2-1; CDR3aa: CASSLFQEGGNEQFF; CDR3nt: TGTGCCAGCAGCTTATTTCAGGAGGGTGGCAATGAGCAGTTCTTC
abundance: .; v_gene: TRBV7-3; d_gene: .; j_gene: TRBJ1-2; CDR3aa: CASSSSTASDRYTF; CDR3nt: TGTGCCAGCAGCTCTTCGACAGCTAGCGATCGCTACACCTTC
abundance: once; v_gene: TRBV28; d_gene: TRBD2; j_gene: TRBJ2-5; CDR3aa: CATHLGLAGGHIQETQYF; CDR3nt: TGTGCCACGCACCTAGGACTAGCGGGGGGGCACATCCAAGAGACCCAGTACTTC
abundance: .; v_gene: TRBV4-1; d_gene: TRBD1; j_gene: TRBJ2-7; CDR3aa: CASSQAGTGFNEQYF; CDR3nt: TGCGCCAGCAGCCAGGCTGGGACAGGTTTCAACGAGCAGTACTTC
abundance: .; v_gene: TRBV25-1; d_gene: .; j_gene: TRBJ2-1; CDR3aa: CASRRTADEQFF; CDR3nt: TGTGCCAGCAGAAGGACAGCCGATGAGCAGTTCTTC
abundance: .; v_gene: TRBV7-9; d_gene: TRBD2; j_gene: TRBJ2-1; CDR3aa: CASSLLAGGPRGETQFF; CDR3nt: TGTGCCAGCAGTCTACTAGCGGGAGGGCCGCGAGGAGAGACCCAGTTCTTC
abundance: .; v_gene: TRBV20-1; d_gene: .; j_gene: TRBJ2-3; CDR3aa: CSARGTTVDTQYF; CDR3nt: TGCAGTGCTAGAGGGACTACTGTAGATACGCAGTATTTT
abundance: .; v_gene: TRBV12-5; d_gene: .; j_gene: TRBJ2-3; CDR3aa: CASGPWDASTDTQYF; CDR3nt: TGTGCTAGTGGTCCGTGGGACGCGAGCACAGATACGCAGTATTTT
abundance: .; v_gene: TRBV12-3/TRBV12-4; d_gene: .; j_gene: TRBJ2-4; CDR3aa: CASSLGTQHIQYF; CDR3nt: TGTGCCAGCAGTTTAGGGACACAACACATTCAGTACTTC